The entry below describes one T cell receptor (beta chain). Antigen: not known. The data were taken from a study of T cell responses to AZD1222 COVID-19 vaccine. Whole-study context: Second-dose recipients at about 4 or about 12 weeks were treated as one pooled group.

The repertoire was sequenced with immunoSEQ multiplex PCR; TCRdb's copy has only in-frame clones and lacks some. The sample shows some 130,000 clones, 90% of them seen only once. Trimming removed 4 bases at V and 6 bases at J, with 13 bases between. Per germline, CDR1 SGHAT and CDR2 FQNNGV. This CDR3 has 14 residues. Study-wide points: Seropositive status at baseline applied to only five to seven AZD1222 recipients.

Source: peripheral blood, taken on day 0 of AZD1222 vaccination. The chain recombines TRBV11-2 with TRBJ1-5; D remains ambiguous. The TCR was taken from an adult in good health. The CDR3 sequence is CASSSPGSGQPQHF. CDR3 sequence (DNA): TGTGCCAGCAGCTCCCCTGGGTCTGGTCAGCCCCAGCATTTT.